A selection of T cell receptor beta chains follows, all from one sample in a study of shared clonotypes between healthy human individuals. Using immunoSEQ multiplex PCR, the repertoire was profiled, and TCRdb retains in-frame clones only, with some absent. This sample has 2 million to 2.5 million clones, with approximately 95% found just once. Sequencing was done on a sample of naive CD4+ T cells from PBMCs. The source is a man between 18 and 35 years old in good health. Some clones in this sample may be carry-over from other donors' samples. Both conserved end residues are part of each CDR3. The D gene is left open where the match is weak. Clone size is not always given. Where it is, it says once, few, many or a class for expanded clones.

.,TRBJ1-1,TRBV7-3,TRBD1,16,CASSSGTGSGTTEAFF,TGTGCCAGCAGCTCGGGGACAGGGTCAGGGACCACTGAAGCTTTCTTT
.,TRBJ2-7,TRBV6-5,.,15,CASSYSRWGNYEQYF,TGTGCCAGCAGTTACTCGAGGTGGGGCAACTACGAGCAGTACTTC
.,TRBJ1-1,TRBV28,TRBD1,15,CASSTPGGGQGSAFF,TGTGCCAGCAGTACCCCTGGCGGGGGACAGGGGAGCGCTTTCTTT
.,TRBJ2-2,TRBV11-1,.,14,CASKTGRNTGELFF,TGTGCCAGCAAAACAGGGAGGAACACCGGGGAGCTGTTTTTT
few,TRBJ1-1,TRBV5-1,TRBD1,14,CASRTGQGNTEAFF,TGCGCCAGCAGAACGGGACAGGGGAACACTGAAGCTTTCTTT
.,TRBJ2-7,TRBV6-6,.,12,CASSQDYYEQYF,TGTGCCAGCAGCCAGGATTACTACGAGCAGTACTTC
few,TRBJ2-7,TRBV7-9,.,14,CASSPGTAEGEQYF,TGTGCCAGCAGCCCGGGGACGGCCGAAGGGGAGCAGTACTTC
.,TRBJ2-5,TRBV11-1,.,14,CASTLQRGQETQYF,TGTGCCAGCACATTACAAAGGGGACAAGAGACCCAGTACTTC
.,TRBJ2-5,TRBV6-4,.,14,CASTGTPPGETQYF,TGTGCCAGCACCGGGACGCCCCCGGGGGAGACCCAGTACTTC
.,TRBJ1-2,TRBV4-3,.,15,CASSQDWWTGYGYTF,TGCGCCAGCAGCCAAGATTGGTGGACCGGTTATGGCTACACCTTC
.,TRBJ2-3,TRBV14,.,12,CASSRFSDTQYF,TGTGCCAGCAGCCGATTTTCGGATACGCAGTATTTT
.,TRBJ2-5,TRBV5-8,.,13,CASSLRDPETQYF,TGTGCCAGCAGCTTAAGGGACCCAGAGACCCAGTACTTC
.,TRBJ1-4,TRBV7-2,TRBD1,14,CASSQQGAREKLFF,TGTGCCAGCAGCCAACAGGGGGCGAGGGAAAAACTGTTTTTT
.,TRBJ1-5,TRBV27,.,16,CASSIRGMGRGQPQHF,TGTGCCAGCAGTATTAGGGGGATGGGACGGGGTCAGCCCCAGCATTTT
.,TRBJ2-7,TRBV11-2,.,15,CASSSVRGPQDEQYF,TGTGCCAGCAGCTCTGTCAGAGGGCCTCAGGACGAGCAGTACTTC
.,TRBJ1-5,TRBV19,.,16,CASSIKAAVSNQPQHF,TGTGCCAGTAGTATTAAGGCGGCCGTTAGCAATCAGCCCCAGCATTTT
once,TRBJ1-1,TRBV18,TRBD1,14,CASSPRQGATEAFF,TGTGCCAGCTCACCCCGGCAGGGGGCCACTGAAGCTTTCTTT
.,TRBJ2-2,TRBV6-5,TRBD1,15,CASRPQGALDRELFF,TGTGCCAGCAGGCCCCAGGGGGCCCTCGACCGGGAGCTGTTTTTT
.,TRBJ2-3,TRBV7-3,TRBD2,19,CASSLKRRLAGETTDTQYF,TGTGCCAGCAGCTTAAAGCGTCGACTAGCGGGAGAAACGACAGATACGCAGTATTTT
.,TRBJ2-7,TRBV7-9,TRBD1,15,CASSTGTGGRDEQYF,TGTGCCAGCAGCACCGGGACAGGGGGCCGGGACGAGCAGTACTTC
.,TRBJ2-7,TRBV9,TRBD1,13,CASSPGTVWVQYF,TGTGCCAGCAGCCCCGGGACAGTTTGGGTGCAGTACTTC
.,TRBJ2-3,TRBV4-1,.,15,CASSQEQSGGITQYF,TGCGCCAGCAGCCAAGAGCAGAGCGGCGGAATTACGCAGTATTTT
.,TRBJ1-3,TRBV5-8,.,15,CASSWGGDSGNTIYF,TGTGCCAGCAGCTGGGGAGGGGACTCTGGAAACACCATATATTTT
once,TRBJ1-2,TRBV2,TRBD1,15,CASSVYNRGDYGYTF,TGTGCCAGCAGTGTATATAACAGGGGCGACTATGGCTACACCTTC
.,TRBJ2-5,TRBV5-6,.,14,CASSSLPGGETQYF,TGTGCCAGCAGCTCCCTACCCGGGGGAGAGACCCAGTACTTC
.,TRBJ1-2,TRBV5-1,.,13,CASSLVGLYGYTF,TGCGCCAGCAGCTTGGTAGGGCTCTATGGCTACACCTTC
.,TRBJ2-1,TRBV5-4,TRBD1,14,CASSSGKGANEQFF,TGTGCCAGCAGTTCGGGCAAGGGGGCAAATGAGCAGTTCTTC
.,TRBJ2-1,TRBV10-1,.,14,CASSRTGVYNEQFF,TGCGCCAGCAGTAGGACGGGAGTGTACAATGAGCAGTTCTTC
.,TRBJ1-5,TRBV27,.,16,CASSLSPGHPHQPQHF,TGTGCCAGCAGTTTATCCCCGGGACACCCTCATCAGCCCCAGCATTTT
.,TRBJ1-1,TRBV6-5,.,15,CASSYWGAPDTEAFF,TGTGCCAGCAGTTACTGGGGGGCGCCGGACACTGAAGCTTTCTTT
.,TRBJ2-7,TRBV5-4,.,15,CASSSGSSYSYEQYF,TGTGCCAGCAGCTCCGGGTCGAGCTACTCCTACGAGCAGTACTTC
.,TRBJ2-5,TRBV18,.,14,CASSPPAADETQYF,TGTGCCAGCTCACCACCGGCGGCAGACGAGACCCAGTACTTC
.,TRBJ2-5,TRBV2,TRBD2,13,CASSDASGETQYF,TGTGCCAGCAGTGATGCTAGCGGGGAGACCCAGTACTTC
.,TRBJ2-1,TRBV5-4,TRBD2,15,CASSLVTSGNSEQFF,TGTGCCAGCAGCTTGGTGACTAGCGGGAACAGTGAGCAGTTCTTC
.,TRBJ2-1,TRBV7-2,.,14,CASSLEAGFNEQFF,TGTGCCAGCAGCTTAGAAGCAGGTTTCAATGAGCAGTTCTTC
.,TRBJ1-2,TRBV15,.,15,CATSRGFGGTSGYTF,TGTGCCACCAGCAGAGGATTCGGAGGGACGTCTGGCTACACCTTC
once,TRBJ2-3,TRBV9,TRBD2,15,CASSASGRTTDTQYF,TGTGCCAGCAGCGCTAGCGGGAGGACAACAGATACGCAGTATTTT
.,TRBJ2-1,TRBV25-1,TRBD2,16,CASSDPEREGGFEQFF,TGTGCCAGCAGTGACCCAGAGCGGGAAGGTGGCTTTGAGCAGTTCTTC
.,TRBJ2-6,TRBV4-1,.,18,CASSPSRLSRDGANVLTF,TGCGCCAGCAGTCCATCCCGGTTATCCAGGGATGGGGCCAACGTCCTGACTTTC
.,TRBJ2-3,TRBV4-2,TRBD2,19,CASSQPFRTSGRGGDTQYF,TGTGCCAGCAGCCAACCTTTTCGGACTAGCGGGAGGGGGGGAGATACGCAGTATTTT
.,TRBJ2-2,TRBV5-6,TRBD2,16,CASSLGLAGGTGELFF,TGTGCCAGCAGCCTGGGACTAGCGGGGGGCACCGGGGAGCTGTTTTTT
.,TRBJ1-5,TRBV28,.,14,CASSLGRGYQPQHF,TGTGCCAGCAGTTTGGGGAGGGGGTACCAGCCCCAGCATTTT